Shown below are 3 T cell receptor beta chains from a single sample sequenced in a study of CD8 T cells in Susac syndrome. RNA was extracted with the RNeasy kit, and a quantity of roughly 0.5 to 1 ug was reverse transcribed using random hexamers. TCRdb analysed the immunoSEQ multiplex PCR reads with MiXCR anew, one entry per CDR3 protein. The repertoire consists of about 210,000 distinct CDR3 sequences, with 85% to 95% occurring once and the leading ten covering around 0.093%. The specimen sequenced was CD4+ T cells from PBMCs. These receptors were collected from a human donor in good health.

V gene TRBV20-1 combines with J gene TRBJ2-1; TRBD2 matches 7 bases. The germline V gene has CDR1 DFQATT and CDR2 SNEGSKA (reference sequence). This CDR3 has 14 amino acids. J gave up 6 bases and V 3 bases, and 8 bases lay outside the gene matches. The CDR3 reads CSASRAGVSNEQFF. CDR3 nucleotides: TGCAGTGCTAGCCGCGCGGGGGTAAGCAATGAGCAGTTCTTC.

The CDR3 nucleotides read TGTGCCAGCAGTTTACAGGGTGGGGACACTGAAGCTTTCTTT. Its protein product is CASSLQGGDTEAFF. The J gene is TRBJ1-1, the V gene TRBV27, with D tentatively TRBD1 (5 bases). Germline V CDR1 and CDR2: MNHEY, SMNVEV (reference sequence). The CDR3 spans 14 residues. V lost 2 bases and J lost 3, with 10 bases in between.

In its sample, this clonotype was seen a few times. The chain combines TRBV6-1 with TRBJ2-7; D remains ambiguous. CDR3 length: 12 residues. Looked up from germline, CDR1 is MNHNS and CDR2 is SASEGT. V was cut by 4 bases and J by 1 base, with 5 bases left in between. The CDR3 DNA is TGTGCCAGCAGTGGAGAATCCTACGAGCAGTACTTC. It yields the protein CASSGESYEQYF.